Below are 2 T cell receptor beta chains sequenced from a single sample in a study of T-cell reconstitution after alpha-beta-depleted transplantation in children. Molecular barcoding with unique molecular identifiers was used for the TCRbeta library. MiXCR, applied by TCRdb to the PCR reads, yields one record per CDR3 protein. The sample carries just under 250,000 distinct CDR3 sequences, roughly 25% recorded once. Sequences were derived from PBMCs, sampled before TCRalphabeta/CD19-depleted stem cell transplant. These receptors originate from a girl aged 2-10 years with Fanconi anemia, due to receive a stem cell transplant.

This clonotype occurred many times. The chain carries TRBV4-2 and TRBJ2-5; 8 bases agree with TRBD2. Unmatched junction bases numbered 2, after V lost 0 bases and J lost 2 bases. Germline V gene lookup returns CDR1 LGHNA and CDR2 YNFKEQ. The CDR3 has 15 residues. CDR3 nucleotide sequence: TGTGCCAGCAGCCAAGATCGCGGGGGGCAAGAGACCCAGTACTTC. Its translation is CASSQDRGGQETQYF.

The rearrangement uses TRBV13 and TRBJ2-3; D remains ambiguous. In germline, CDR1 is PRHDT, CDR2 FYEKMQ (reference sequence). The CDR3 totals 12 residues. Trimming removed 7 bases at V and 3 bases at J, with 8 bases between. The CDR3 DNA reads as TGTGCCAGCAATCGAATGACAGATACGCAGTATTTT. This translates into CASNRMTDTQYF.